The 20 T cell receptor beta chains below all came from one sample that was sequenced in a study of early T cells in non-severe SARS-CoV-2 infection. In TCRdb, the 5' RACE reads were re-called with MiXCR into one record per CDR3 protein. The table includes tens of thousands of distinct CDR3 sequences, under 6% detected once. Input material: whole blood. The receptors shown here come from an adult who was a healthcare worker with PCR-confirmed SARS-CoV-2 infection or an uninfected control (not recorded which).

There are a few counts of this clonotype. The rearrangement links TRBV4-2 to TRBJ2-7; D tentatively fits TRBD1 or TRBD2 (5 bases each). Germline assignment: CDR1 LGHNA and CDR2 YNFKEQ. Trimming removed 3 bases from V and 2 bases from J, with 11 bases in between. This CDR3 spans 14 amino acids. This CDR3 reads CASSHGDPPYEQYF. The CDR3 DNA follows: TGTGCCAGCAGCCACGGGGACCCCCCCTACGAGCAGTACTTC.

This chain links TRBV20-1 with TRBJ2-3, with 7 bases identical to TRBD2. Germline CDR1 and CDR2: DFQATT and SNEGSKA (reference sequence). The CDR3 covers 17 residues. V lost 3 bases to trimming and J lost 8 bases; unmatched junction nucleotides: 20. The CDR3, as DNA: TGCAGTGCTAGTACCGACGCCGCTAAGCGGGGCCTTGGTACGCAGTATTTT. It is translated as CSASTDAAKRGLGTQYF.

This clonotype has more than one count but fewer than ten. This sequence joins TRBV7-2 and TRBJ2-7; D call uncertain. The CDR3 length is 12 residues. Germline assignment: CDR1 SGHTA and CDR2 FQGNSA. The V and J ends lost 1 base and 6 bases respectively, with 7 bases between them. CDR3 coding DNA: TGTGCCAGCAGCTTAGTAGGGTTCGAGCAGTACTTC. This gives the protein CASSLVGFEQYF.

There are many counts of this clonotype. CDR3 coding DNA: TGTGCCAGCAGCTTTACAGGGATCGCTGAAGCTTTCTTT. Its protein product is CASSFTGIAEAFF. This rearrangement joins TRBV7-8 to TRBJ1-1; D is perhaps TRBD1 (6 bases). The CDR3 sequence is 13 residues long. Germline V gene lookup returns CDR1 SGHVS and CDR2 FQNEAQ. V was clipped by 3 bases and J by 6 bases, with 11 bases between them.

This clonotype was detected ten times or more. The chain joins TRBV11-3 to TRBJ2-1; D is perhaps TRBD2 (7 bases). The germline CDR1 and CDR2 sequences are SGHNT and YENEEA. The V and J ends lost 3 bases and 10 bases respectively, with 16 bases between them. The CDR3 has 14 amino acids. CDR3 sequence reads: CASSFGGAGWEQFF. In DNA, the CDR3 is TGTGCCAGCAGCTTTGGGGGGGCCGGTTGGGAGCAGTTCTTC.

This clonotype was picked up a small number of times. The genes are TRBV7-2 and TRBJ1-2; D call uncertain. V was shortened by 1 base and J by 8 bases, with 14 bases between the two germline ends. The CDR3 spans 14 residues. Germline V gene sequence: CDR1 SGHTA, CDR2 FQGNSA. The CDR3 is CASSLGHGLQGYTF. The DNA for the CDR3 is TGTGCCAGCAGCTTAGGCCACGGGCTCCAGGGCTACACCTTC.

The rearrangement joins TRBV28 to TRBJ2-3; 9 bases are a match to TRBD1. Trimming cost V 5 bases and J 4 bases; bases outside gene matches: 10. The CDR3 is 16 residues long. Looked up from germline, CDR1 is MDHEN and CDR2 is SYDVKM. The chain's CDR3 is CASSPGWTGAADTQYF. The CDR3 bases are TGTGCCAGCAGTCCGGGATGGACAGGGGCAGCAGATACGCAGTATTTT.

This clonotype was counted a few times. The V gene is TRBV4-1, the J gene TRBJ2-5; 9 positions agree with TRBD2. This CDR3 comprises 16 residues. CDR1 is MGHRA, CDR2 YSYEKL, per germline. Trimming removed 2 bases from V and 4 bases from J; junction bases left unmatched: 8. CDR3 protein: CASSQSGTSFRETQYF. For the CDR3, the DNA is TGCGCCAGCAGCCAATCCGGGACTAGCTTTCGAGAGACCCAGTACTTC.

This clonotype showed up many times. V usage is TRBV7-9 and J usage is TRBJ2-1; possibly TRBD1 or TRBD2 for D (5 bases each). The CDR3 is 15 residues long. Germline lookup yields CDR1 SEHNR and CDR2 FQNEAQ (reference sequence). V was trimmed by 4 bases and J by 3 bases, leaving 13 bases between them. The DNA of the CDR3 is TGTGCCAGCAGCTACGGGGCATACTACTACAATGAGCAGTTCTTC. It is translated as CASSYGAYYYNEQFF. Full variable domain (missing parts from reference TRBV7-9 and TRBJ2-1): DTGVSQNPRHKITKRGQNVTFRCDPISEHNRLYWYRQTLGQGPEFLTYFQNEAQLEKSRLLSDRFSAERPKGSFSTLEIQRTEQGDSAMYLCASSYGAYYYNEQFFGPGTRLTVL.

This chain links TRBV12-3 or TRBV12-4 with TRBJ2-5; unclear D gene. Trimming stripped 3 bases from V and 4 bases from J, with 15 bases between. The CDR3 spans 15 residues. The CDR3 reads CASSFGGIPSETQYF. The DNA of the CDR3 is TGTGCCAGCAGTTTCGGCGGTATCCCCTCAGAGACCCAGTACTTC.

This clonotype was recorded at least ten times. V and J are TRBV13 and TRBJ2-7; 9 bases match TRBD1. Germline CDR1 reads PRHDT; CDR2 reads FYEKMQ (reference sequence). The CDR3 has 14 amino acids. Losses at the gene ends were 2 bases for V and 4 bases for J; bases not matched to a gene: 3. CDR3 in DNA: TGTGCCAGCAGCTTAACAGACAGGGGGTACGAGCAGTACTTC. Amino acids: CASSLTDRGYEQYF. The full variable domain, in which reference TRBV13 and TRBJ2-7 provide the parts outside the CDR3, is AAGVIQSPRHLIKEKRETATLKCYPIPRHDTVYWYQQGPGQDPQFLISFYEKMQSDKGSIPDRFSAQQFSDYHSELNMSSLELGDSALYFCASSLTDRGYEQYFGPGTRLTVT.

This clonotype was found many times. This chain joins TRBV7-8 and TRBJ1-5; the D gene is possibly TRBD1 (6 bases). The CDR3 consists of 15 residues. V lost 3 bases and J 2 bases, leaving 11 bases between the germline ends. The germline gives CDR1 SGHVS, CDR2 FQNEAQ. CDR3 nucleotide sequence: TGTGCCAGCAGCTTTTCAGGGGAGGGCAATCAGCCCCAGCATTTT. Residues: CASSFSGEGNQPQHF.

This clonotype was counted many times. In DNA, the CDR3 is TGTGCCACCAGTGGTCTCCGGGGTCAGCCCCAGCATTTT. It specifies CATSGLRGQPQHF. The rearrangement uses TRBV24-1 and TRBJ1-5; D gene uncertain. Germline CDR1 and CDR2: KGHDR and SFDVKD. This CDR3 has 13 amino acids. Trimming left V 5 bases short and J 6 bases short, with 10 bases between.

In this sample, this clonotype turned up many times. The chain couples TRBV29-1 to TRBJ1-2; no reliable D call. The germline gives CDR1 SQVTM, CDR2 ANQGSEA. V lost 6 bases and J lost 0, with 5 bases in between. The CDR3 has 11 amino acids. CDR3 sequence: CSVAPNYGYTF. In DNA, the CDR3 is TGCAGCGTGGCGCCTAACTATGGCTACACCTTC.

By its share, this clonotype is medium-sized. CDR3: CASSLGQKQNYGYTF. In nucleotides, the CDR3 is TGTGCCAGCAGTTTAGGGCAGAAACAGAACTATGGCTACACCTTC. The chain carries TRBV12-3 or TRBV12-4 and TRBJ1-2, with no clear D. V was trimmed by 1 base and J by 2 bases, leaving 11 bases between them. The CDR3 totals 15 residues.

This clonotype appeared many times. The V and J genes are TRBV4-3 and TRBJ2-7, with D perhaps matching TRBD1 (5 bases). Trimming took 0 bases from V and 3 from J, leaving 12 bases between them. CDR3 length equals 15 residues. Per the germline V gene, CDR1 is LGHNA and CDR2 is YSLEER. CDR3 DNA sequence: TGCGCCAGCAGCCAAGAGAATAGTAGGGGCTACGAGCAGTACTTC. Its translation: CASSQENSRGYEQYF.

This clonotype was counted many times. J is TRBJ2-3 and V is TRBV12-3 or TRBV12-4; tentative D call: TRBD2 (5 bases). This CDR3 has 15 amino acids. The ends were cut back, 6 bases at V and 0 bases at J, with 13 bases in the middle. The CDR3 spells CASRSRGASTDTQYF. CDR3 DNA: TGTGCCAGCAGGTCCCGGGGAGCCAGCACAGATACGCAGTATTTT.

In DNA, the CDR3 is TGCAGCTCCCTGAACAATGAGCAGTTCTTC. It is translated as CSSLNNEQFF. The chain employs TRBV29-1 and TRBJ2-1; D remains ambiguous. The length of the CDR3 is 10 residues. In germline, CDR1 is SQVTM, CDR2 ANQGSEA. V was clipped by 8 bases and J by 5 bases, with 7 bases between them.

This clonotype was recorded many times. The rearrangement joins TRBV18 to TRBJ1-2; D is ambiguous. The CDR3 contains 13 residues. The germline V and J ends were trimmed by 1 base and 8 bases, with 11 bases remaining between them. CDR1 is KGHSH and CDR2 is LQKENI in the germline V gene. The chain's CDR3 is CASSPRTESGYTF. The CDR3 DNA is TGTGCCAGCTCACCACGCACGGAGTCAGGCTACACCTTC.

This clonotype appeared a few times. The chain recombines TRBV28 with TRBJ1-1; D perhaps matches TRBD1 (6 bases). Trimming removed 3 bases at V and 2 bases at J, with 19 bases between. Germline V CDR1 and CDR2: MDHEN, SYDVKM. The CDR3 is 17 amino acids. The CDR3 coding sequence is TGTGCCAGCAGTTTTAAGCAGAGAGTCAGGGGTAACACTGAAGCTTTCTTT. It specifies CASSFKQRVRGNTEAFF.